These 14 T cell receptor beta chains came from one sample sequenced in a study of T cells expressing NK-cell markers. Reprocessing the 5' RACE reads, TCRdb reports a single entry for every CDR3 protein and omits DNA. The sample spans around 380,000 distinct CDR3 sequences; the ten largest clones claim about 10%. Sequenced material: blood T cells: a sorted CD56 or NKG2C T cell subset, CD4+ or CD8+ T cells, or bulk PBMC T cells (not recorded which). The receptor source for this set is a woman aged 50 to 60 in good health.

The chain combines TRBV9 with TRBJ1-2; TCRdb's assignment of TRBD1 cannot be checked, as there is no DNA. Germline V gives CDR1 SGDLS, CDR2 YYNGEE. The CDR3 runs 17 residues. The CDR3 is CASSETRQGQANYGYTF. The whole variable domain, filled in from reference TRBV9 and TRBJ1-2, reads DSGVTQTPKHLITATGQRVTLRCSPRSGDLSVYWYQQSLDQGLQFLIQYYNGEERAKGNILERFSAQQFPDLHSELNLSSLELGDSALYFCASSETRQGQANYGYTFGSGTRLTVV.

The chain is built from TRBV15 and TRBJ1-2. Germline loops: CDR1 LNHNV, CDR2 YYDKDF (reference sequence). The CDR3 is made up of 14 amino acids. CDR3 amino acids: CATSRGDTGYGYTF.

V and J are TRBV5-1 and TRBJ2-1; checking the TCRdb D call of TRBD1 is not possible without DNA. There are 15 residues in the CDR3. CDR1 and CDR2 from the germline V gene are SGHRS and YFSETQ. The chain's CDR3 is CASSSGSWPPDEQFF.

The V gene is TRBV12-3 or TRBV12-4, the J gene TRBJ2-1; the D call from TCRdb, TRBD1, cannot be confirmed without DNA. The CDR3 runs 12 residues. The CDR3 region is CASRGQYNEQFF.

This chain joins TRBV11-3 and TRBJ2-1. The CDR3 has 14 amino acids. Per the germline V gene, CDR1 is SGHNT and CDR2 is YENEEA. The CDR3 protein is CASSKPDSYNEQFF.

This rearrangement joins TRBV5-1 to TRBJ1-1; lacking DNA, the TRBD1 call made by TCRdb goes unchecked. CDR1 SGHRS and CDR2 YFSETQ come from the germline V gene. The CDR3 has 16 amino acids. This CDR3 reads CASSLAVTGGNTEAFF.

The V call is TRBV18, the J call TRBJ1-1; TCRdb's assignment of TRBD1 cannot be checked, as there is no DNA. The CDR3 has 14 amino acids. CDR1 is KGHSH and CDR2 is LQKENI in the germline V gene. This CDR3 is CASGKGGGNTEAFF.

The chain carries TRBV5-1 and TRBJ2-5; TCRdb's assignment of TRBD1 cannot be checked, as there is no DNA. Germline V lookup: CDR1 SGHRS, CDR2 YFSETQ. This CDR3 contains 15 residues. The CDR3 loop is CASSGGLGSQETQYF.

The V gene is TRBV29-1, the J gene TRBJ2-1; TCRdb's D call, TRBD1, is unchecked because there is no DNA. The CDR3 loop spans 11 amino acids. Germline V gene data show CDR1 as SQVTM and CDR2 as ANQGSEA. CDR3 loop: CSAGGSAKQFF.

This chain links TRBV12-3 or TRBV12-4 with TRBJ2-1; TCRdb picks TRBD2, but there is no DNA to check that call. CDR3 size: 14 residues. CDR3 protein: CASSLPLAGVEQFF.

V is TRBV14 and J is TRBJ2-3; TCRdb picks TRBD1, but there is no DNA to check that call. Germline V gene sequence: CDR1 SGHDN, CDR2 FVKESK. The CDR3 runs 17 residues. This chain's CDR3 is CASSQEFRDSNTDTQYF.

The chain carries TRBV14 and TRBJ2-1. CDR1 and CDR2 from the germline V gene are SGHDN and FVKESK. CDR3 size: 15 residues. CDR3 amino acids: CASSQLDPSYNEQFF.

The V gene is TRBV14, the J gene TRBJ2-1; TCRdb names TRBD2, which stays unverified in the absence of DNA. From germline, CDR1 is SGHDN and CDR2 FVKESK. The CDR3 sequence is 16 residues long. The CDR3 spells CASSREPGIGGHEQFF.

The rearrangement uses TRBV5-6 and TRBJ2-2; TCRdb's assignment of TRBD2 cannot be checked, as there is no DNA. The CDR3 extends over 14 amino acids. Germline V gives CDR1 SGHDT, CDR2 YYEEEE. This chain's CDR3 is CASSKGQATGELFF.